Listed below are T cell receptor beta chains from one sample, sequenced in a study of blood T cell repertoires in COVID-19. Clones were sequenced by immunoSEQ multiplex PCR, and TCRdb holds only the in-frame ones, with some missing. The sample holds a few hundred thousand clones; approximately 80% are singletons and the top ten take 3.5% to 4.5%. The sample comprised PBMCs or T cells enriched from blood (not recorded which). These receptors were collected from a man younger than 45 with acute COVID-19. The CDR3 runs from the conserved cysteine through the conserved F or W. The order of the fields is J gene, V gene, D gene, clone size, CDR3 DNA, CDR3 protein. A D gene is named only where the DNA matches it firmly. Expanded clones get a size class; other rows say once, few or many, or leave the size out.

TRBJ1-6 | TRBV5-1 | - | - | TGCGCCAGCAGCTTGGAAGGAGTGGGTCTGGGTTCACCCCTCCACTTT | CASSLEGVGLGSPLHF
TRBJ2-2 | TRBV5-1 | TRBD1 | - | TGCGCCAGCAGCTTCGGACAGGGGCTGAACACCGGGGAGCTGTTTTTT | CASSFGQGLNTGELFF
TRBJ2-3 | TRBV9 | - | - | TGTGCCAGCAGCCTTCTATCCTCCCTTAGCACAGATACGCAGTATTTT | CASSLLSSLSTDTQYF
TRBJ2-7 | TRBV9 | TRBD1 | - | TGTGCCAGCAGCGAATCCGGGACAGGGGGCGTCTACGAGCAGTACTTC | CASSESGTGGVYEQYF
TRBJ2-6 | TRBV18 | - | - | TGTGCCAGCTCACCCCTCCGACAGGCCTCTACTGGGGCCAACGTCCTGACTTTC | CASSPLRQASTGANVLTF
TRBJ1-2 | TRBV19 | - | - | TGTGCCAGTAGCACCCTGGGGGGTAATGGCTACACCTTC | CASSTLGGNGYTF
TRBJ2-2 | TRBV3-1/TRBV3-2 | TRBD1 | - | TGTGCCAGCAGCCACTATTGGACAGGGGCCAACACCGGGGAGCTGTTTTTT | CASSHYWTGANTGELFF
TRBJ2-5 | TRBV9 | TRBD1 | - | TGTGCCAGCAGCGTAGGAGGGGGCAACGTAGAAGAGACCCAGTACTTC | CASSVGGGNVEETQYF
TRBJ2-3 | TRBV9 | TRBD2 | - | TGTGCCAGCAGCGCTAGCGGGGGGGCTAGCACAGATACGCAGTATTTT | CASSASGGASTDTQYF
TRBJ2-7 | TRBV6-5 | - | - | TGTGCCAGCAGCCAAGCGCCCCCCTACGAGCAGTACTTC | CASSQAPPYEQYF
TRBJ1-2 | TRBV10-2 | - | few | TGCGCCAGCAGCCGAGAGGGGGGGAGGACTGACTATGGCTACACCTTC | CASSREGGRTDYGYTF
TRBJ2-7 | TRBV9 | - | - | TGTGCCAGCAGCGTTGGAGGGGTAGCCTACGAGCAGTACTTC | CASSVGGVAYEQYF
TRBJ1-4 | TRBV5-1 | - | - | TGCGCCAGCAGTCGAGGGCCGGGGGGAACTAATGAAAAACTGTTTTTT | CASSRGPGGTNEKLFF
TRBJ1-2 | TRBV13 | - | - | TGTGCCAGCAGCTTAGGCGGGAGGCATGGCTACACCTTC | CASSLGGRHGYTF
TRBJ1-1 | TRBV6-5 | - | - | TGTGCCAGCAAGTTTGGGCAGATGAACACTGAAGCTTTCTTT | CASKFGQMNTEAFF
TRBJ1-1 | TRBV30 | - | - | TGTGCCTGGAGTAGGTCTCACCTGGGCGCTGAAGCTTTCTTT | CAWSRSHLGAEAFF
TRBJ1-2 | TRBV30 | TRBD1 | - | TGTGCCTGGGCTGGACAGGGGAGAGATGGCTACACCTTC | CAWAGQGRDGYTF
TRBJ2-3 | TRBV30 | TRBD2 | - | TGTGCCTGGACCGACACTAGCGGGGGTCCCGATACGCAGTATTTT | CAWTDTSGGPDTQYF
TRBJ1-2 | TRBV10-3 | TRBD1 | - | TGTGCCATCATGAGGACAGGGGCGTCGTTTAATGGCTACACCTTC | CAIMRTGASFNGYTF
TRBJ2-2 | TRBV7-7 | - | - | TGTGCCAGCAGCACACACATAGCCGGTGCCGGGGAGCTGTTTTTT | CASSTHIAGAGELFF
TRBJ2-3 | TRBV18 | TRBD2 | once | TGTGCCAGCTCCCACACTAGCGGCCGCACAGATACGCAGTATTTT | CASSHTSGRTDTQYF
TRBJ1-1 | TRBV6-5 | TRBD1 | - | TGTGCCAGCAAACGAACAGGGGACGGAAACACTGAAGCTTTCTTT | CASKRTGDGNTEAFF
TRBJ1-1 | TRBV7-9 | TRBD1 | - | TGTGCCAGCAGCTTCGACCTTCAGGGGGGAAACACTGAAGCTTTCTTT | CASSFDLQGGNTEAFF
TRBJ2-3 | TRBV5-4 | - | - | TGTGCCAGCAGCCCGCTGGGGGACAACACAGATACGCAGTATTTT | CASSPLGDNTDTQYF
TRBJ2-7 | TRBV18 | - | - | TGTGCCAGCTCACCAAGCCAGGGGCCGTACGAGCAGTACTTC | CASSPSQGPYEQYF
TRBJ1-5 | TRBV5-1 | - | - | TGCGCCAGCAGCTTGGCAGACGGGCAGCCCCAGCATTTT | CASSLADGQPQHF
TRBJ2-1 | TRBV7-3 | - | - | TGTGCCAGCAGCTTATCATCCTACAATGAGCAGTTCTTC | CASSLSSYNEQFF
TRBJ2-4 | TRBV5-5 | TRBD1 | - | TGTGCCAGCAGCAGCCTACTCCGGGACAGGGTTGCCAAAAACATTCAGTACTTC | CASSSLLRDRVAKNIQYF
TRBJ2-7 | TRBV24-1 | TRBD2 | - | TGTGCCACCAGTGACGGGGGGGCGATCGAGCAGTACTTC | CATSDGGAIEQYF
TRBJ2-5 | TRBV7-7 | - | - | TGTGCCAGCAGCTTATGGGGACTCCAAGAGACCCAGTACTTC | CASSLWGLQETQYF
TRBJ2-7 | TRBV11-2 | TRBD1 | - | TGTGCCAGCAGCCCGGGGACAGCCTACGAGCAGTACTTC | CASSPGTAYEQYF
TRBJ1-2 | TRBV12-3/TRBV12-4 | - | - | TGTGCCAGCAGTTTTGGTCCGGATGGCTACACCTTC | CASSFGPDGYTF
TRBJ2-1 | TRBV19 | TRBD2 | - | TGTGCCAGTAGTATACGGAGCGGGGATATCAATGAGCAGTTCTTC | CASSIRSGDINEQFF